This T cell receptor (beta chain) came from a study of T cell clones after liver transplantation. Study in general: A pre-transplant mixed lymphocyte reaction with TCRbeta sequencing defined graft-donor-reactive clones followed in post-transplant blood.

Using immunoSEQ multiplex PCR, the repertoire was profiled, and TCRdb retains in-frame clones only, with some absent. This sample has about 33,000 clones, with around 94% found just once. Unstimulated PBMCs were sorted into CD3+CD4+ and CD3+CD8+ populations. There are 16 residues in the CDR3. The junction had 9 bases not matched to a gene; V was cut back by 3 bases and J by 5 bases. The germline gives CDR1 SGDLS, CDR2 YYNGEE. The TCR comes from a human patient who received a liver transplant. A subset of T cells may come from the graft donor. The chain couples TRBV9 to TRBJ2-2; 8 nucleotides align to TRBD2. Sample: CD8+ T cells from blood, taken 12 months after liver transplant. The CDR3 region is CASSDPSGLVTGELFF. The CDR3 DNA is TGTGCCAGCAGCGATCCTTCGGGACTAGTTACCGGGGAGCTGTTTTTT.